Listed below are T cell receptor beta chains from one sample, sequenced in a study of Tregs in tolerant kidney transplant recipients. The table came from immunoSEQ multiplex PCR; TCRdb's copy has only in-frame clones and leaves some out. This table holds some 90,000 clones, around nine tenths found once. The sample consisted of CD8+ T cells from blood. The receptors shown here come from a human donor in good health. Both conserved end residues are part of each CDR3.

V gene	J gene	CDR3 protein
TRBV13	TRBJ2-7	CASSLLRSYEQYF
TRBV5-3	TRBJ1-2	CARSLGQGDTF
TRBV7-2	TRBJ1-4	CASSPDRSRGEKLFF
TRBV13	TRBJ1-2	CASSLEGAVYGYTF
TRBV27	TRBJ2-2	CASTPLSGQGAGGELFF
TRBV9	TRBJ1-4	CASSPLHAGATNEKLFF
TRBV5-8	TRBJ1-5	CASSPSYGQQHF
TRBV6-6	TRBJ2-1	CASSYSARGTYNEQFF
TRBV6-5	TRBJ1-1	CASSYGGRGQNTEAFF
TRBV6-5	TRBJ1-4	CASGDTLGDNEKLFF
TRBV25-1	TRBJ1-1	CASSDRAWNTEAFF
TRBV4-1	TRBJ1-3	CASSQVAGSGNTIYF
TRBV5-8	TRBJ2-7	CASSLGDTSYEQYF
TRBV9	TRBJ2-2	CASSVGHRATGARTGELFF
TRBV4-1	TRBJ2-7	CASSPFRGGSRGYEQYF
TRBV15	TRBJ2-1	CATSKVIYNEQFF
TRBV7-2	TRBJ2-7	CASNVGHTYEQYF
TRBV5-1	TRBJ2-7	CASSLGRTHPYEQYF
TRBV13	TRBJ1-2	CASSLTRGSTF
TRBV7-9	TRBJ1-1	CASSRLTGRLPEAFF
TRBV14	TRBJ1-2	CASSTYGALYGYTF
TRBV6-1	TRBJ1-1	CAGEGGLGAFF
TRBV29-1	TRBJ2-4	CSVEEGRGGPNIQYF
TRBV27	TRBJ1-1	CASSWGANTEAFF
TRBV4-1	TRBJ2-7	CASSLQIPPDTSSYEQYF
TRBV10-2	TRBJ2-7	CASSDRRDIRPGEQYF
TRBV6-4	TRBJ2-3	CASSDSDRDTQYF
TRBV2	TRBJ1-1	CASSERRPTRADTEAFF
TRBV7-8	TRBJ2-3	CASSSAFKAAASTDTQYF
TRBV5-6	TRBJ2-1	CASRPWTNEQFF
TRBV25-1	TRBJ1-1	CASSAPGTEAFF
TRBV13	TRBJ1-3	CASSSGTASGNTIYF
TRBV7-3	TRBJ2-1	CASSQLAAWEQGGSSYNEQFF
TRBV18	TRBJ2-7	CASSTGMYEQYF
TRBV7-9	TRBJ1-2	CASSLGTQGYTF
TRBV7-9	TRBJ2-1	CASSLGRTSGGNFYEQFF
TRBV7-6	TRBJ2-5	CASSLKETQYF
TRBV19	TRBJ2-1	CASSIGQGYNEQFF
TRBV21-1	TRBJ2-6	CASSKGGRESSGANVLTF